This TCR beta chain was obtained from a study of T cells in localized non-small cell lung cancer. Using immunoSEQ multiplex PCR, the repertoire was profiled, and TCRdb retains in-frame clones only, with some absent. The table records around 870 clones, under 35% of them present only once. The CDR3 is made up of 13 amino acids. Regarding the study as a whole: Sequencing covered just one tumor region, so heterogeneity cannot be ruled out. Clonality of T cells reached its maximum in uninvolved adjacent lung, surpassing tumor. Paired adjacent lung recovered a median roughly 60 of the top 100 tumor clones. Elevated blood T cell density was associated with longer overall survival.

Regarding this clone: The target antigen is unknown.

The TCR comes from a woman between 18 and 50 years old with stage III lung adenocarcinoma. J is TRBJ2-5 and V is TRBV1. TRBV1 is described as a pseudogene. This specimen consisted of lung tumor tissue, obtained before any cancer treatment. The CDR3 region is CASSQGGLETQYF. In nucleotides, the CDR3 is TGCGCCAGCAGCCAAGGGGGGTTAGAGACCCAGTACTTC.